This T cell receptor (beta chain) was observed in a study of graft-versus-host responses after intestinal transplantation. About the study: Every recipient had anti-thymocyte globulin induction and approximately three years of tacrolimus plus steroids.

Irradiated, violet-dye-labeled stimulators (roughly 200,000) were plated alongside roughly 200,000 CFSE-labeled responders. CD4 and CD8 responders that proliferated in the reaction were FACS-sorted. Study-wide findings and caveats: Where graft-donor T cell macrochimerism was present, patients had high graft-versus-host to host-versus-graft clonal ratios in allografts.

The protocol was immunoSEQ multiplex PCR, while the TCRdb copy is restricted to in-frame clones and leaves out a portion. This sample carries 11,000 to 15,000 clones, approximately 30% of them seen once, and the ten largest clones take approximately 5.1%. The CDR3 is 14 amino acids. The junction had 5 bases not matched to a gene; V was cut back by 0 bases and J by 7 bases. In germline, CDR1 is MNHGY, CDR2 SAAAGT. The source was alloreactive CD4+ T cells from a mixed lymphocyte reaction culture, collected before intestinal transplant. This sample's subset: CFSE-low proliferating T cells sorted from approximately 6-day pre-transplant mixed lymphocyte reaction (GvH or HvG direction). This TCR came from a human patient who received an intestinal transplant. The genes are TRBV6-8 and TRBJ1-2; TRBD1 matches 7 bases. DNA of the CDR3: TGTGCCAGCAGTTACTCTACGACAGGGAGTGGCTACACCTTC. As protein: CASSYSTTGSGYTF.